These T cell receptor beta chains were read from a single sample in a study of shared clonotypes between healthy human individuals. TCRdb's table, derived via immunoSEQ multiplex PCR, lists solely in-frame clones and lacks some. The sample consists of millions of clones, roughly 96% of them appearing once. The material sequenced was naive CD4+ T cells sorted from blood. The receptors stem from a man between 18 and 35 years old in good health. Both conserved end residues are part of each CDR3. D genes are given only for firm matches. Clone size is not always given. Where it is, it says once, few, many or a class for expanded clones.

abundance,v_gene,d_gene,j_gene,CDR3aa,CDR3nt
-,TRBV11-2,-,TRBJ1-2,CASSLELGLEGYTF,TGTGCCAGCAGCTTAGAACTGGGGCTGGAAGGCTACACCTTC
-,TRBV11-3,TRBD1,TRBJ2-5,CASSLTGGQETQYF,TGTGCCAGCAGCTTAACAGGGGGTCAAGAGACCCAGTACTTC
once,TRBV18,-,TRBJ1-1,CASSAFIREAFF,TGTGCCAGCTCAGCTTTCATAAGGGAAGCTTTCTTT
-,TRBV5-4,-,TRBJ2-7,CASSLGAGQSTYEQYF,TGTGCCAGCAGCCTGGGGGCCGGACAGTCTACCTACGAGCAGTACTTC
-,TRBV30,TRBD2,TRBJ2-1,CAWIRTSGTEQFF,TGTGCCTGGATTAGGACTAGCGGGACTGAGCAGTTCTTC
-,TRBV5-1,-,TRBJ2-3,CASSLDLSAVEYF,TGCGCCAGCAGCTTGGATCTCTCAGCGGTTGAGTATTTT
-,TRBV30,-,TRBJ2-1,CAWKGDTYNEQFF,TGTGCCTGGAAAGGGGACACTTACAATGAGCAGTTCTTC
-,TRBV30,-,TRBJ2-5,CAWSVRKGSGETQYF,TGTGCCTGGAGTGTACGGAAGGGGTCAGGAGAGACCCAGTACTTC
-,TRBV30,-,TRBJ2-3,CAWSRLDTQYF,TGTGCCTGGAGCCGTTTAGATACGCAGTATTTT
-,TRBV5-1,-,TRBJ2-1,CASSLAGSGRNYNEQFF,TGCGCCAGCAGCTTGGCGGGCTCAGGACGGAATTACAATGAGCAGTTCTTC
-,TRBV5-1,TRBD2,TRBJ2-7,CATRRGTSGGPDRYEQYF,TGCGCCACCAGACGAGGGACTAGCGGGGGACCCGATCGGTACGAGCAGTACTTC
-,TRBV4-1,TRBD1,TRBJ1-2,CASSQDPHGQGRGYTF,TGCGCCAGCAGCCAAGATCCCCATGGACAGGGTCGAGGCTACACCTTC